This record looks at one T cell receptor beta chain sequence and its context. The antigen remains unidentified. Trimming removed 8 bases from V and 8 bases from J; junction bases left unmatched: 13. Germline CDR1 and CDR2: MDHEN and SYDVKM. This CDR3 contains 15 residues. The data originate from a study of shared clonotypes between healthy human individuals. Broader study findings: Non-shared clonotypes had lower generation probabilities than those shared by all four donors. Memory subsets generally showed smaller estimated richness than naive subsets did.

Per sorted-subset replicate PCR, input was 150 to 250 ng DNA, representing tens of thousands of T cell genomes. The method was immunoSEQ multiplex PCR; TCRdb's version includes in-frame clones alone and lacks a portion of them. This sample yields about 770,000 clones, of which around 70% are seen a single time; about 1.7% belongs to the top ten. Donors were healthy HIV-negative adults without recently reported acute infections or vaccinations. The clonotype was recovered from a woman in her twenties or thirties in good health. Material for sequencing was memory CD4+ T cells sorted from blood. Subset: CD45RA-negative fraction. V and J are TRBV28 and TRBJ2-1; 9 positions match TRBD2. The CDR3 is CASGLVAGAPDEQFF. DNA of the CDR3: TGTGCCAGCGGCCTGGTAGCGGGGGCTCCGGATGAGCAGTTCTTC.